This T cell receptor beta chain was found in a study of T cells in Graves' hyperthyroidism and ophthalmopathy. The germline gives CDR1 MNHNS, CDR2 SASEGT. V was pared by 3 bases and J by 2 bases, with 10 bases between. This CDR3 region has 15 residues. TCR beta CDR3 regions were amplified from RNA transcripts. The TCR CDR3 was amplified in a first-round RT-PCR using the HTBI primer set. TCRdb re-analysed the multiplex PCR reads in MiXCR, keeping a single row per CDR3 protein. The sample includes fewer than 250,000 distinct CDR3 sequences, over 15% of them seen just once. This clonotype was counted at least ten times.

The sequenced sample consisted of blood. V usage is TRBV6-1 and J usage is TRBJ1-4, with D maybe TRBD1 (5 bases). This TCR came from a man aged 50 to 60 with Graves' hyperthyroidism. The CDR3 loop is CASSDPGHTNEKLFF. CDR3 coding DNA: TGTGCCAGCAGTGACCCCGGACACACTAATGAAAAACTGTTTTTT.